This T cell receptor beta chain stems from a study of blood T cell repertoires in COVID-19. Study details: Donors in the United States, Italy and Spain gave samples during acute or convalescent COVID-19. PBMCs, B-cell-depleted T cells, or T cells were the source of the cDNA or gDNA that made up the material.

Authors' processing steps: Amplified reference gene primers provided the basis for estimating nucleated cell counts. The method was immunoSEQ multiplex PCR; TCRdb's version includes in-frame clones alone and lacks a portion of them. The D gene and trimming were derived from the DNA, and the V and J assignments and clone size from that table. The data hold approximately 52,000 clones, with approximately 90% observed a single time. The CDR3 is 15 residues long. CDR1 LGHNA and CDR2 YNFKEQ come from the germline V gene. Trimming took 0 bases from V and 4 from J, leaving 12 bases between them. This chain links TRBV4-2 with TRBJ1-2; D remains unclear. The sequenced sample was peripheral blood. This receptor was obtained from a man aged 45-60 years with acute or convalescent COVID-19. DNA of the CDR3: TGTGCCAGCAGCCAAGATGACTCGACGGGCTATGGCTACACCTTC. Translation gives CASSQDDSTGYGYTF.